Given below is one TCR beta chain in context. Its antigen is still unknown. The sample is drawn from a study of PD-L1 blockade in urothelial cancer. Turning to the study itself: Counts from blood samples showed a median of about 140,000 T cells.

Study findings and constraints: In blood at 3 weeks, tumor-associated clones expanded more among patients with durable benefit.

The assay was immunoSEQ multiplex PCR, and TCRdb's table has in-frame clones only and misses some. The sample carries about 43,000 clones, 85% to 90% recorded once. The specimen was PBMCs, collected around atezolizumab (anti-PD-L1) treatment. The receptor comes from a woman aged 55 to 70 with urothelial cancer.

The CDR3 is CASRTSGGAVEQFF. DNA of the CDR3: TGTGCCAGCAGAACTAGCGGGGGGGCAGTGGAGCAGTTCTTC. This chain connects TRBV7-2 to TRBJ2-1; 13 bases align to TRBD2. The CDR3 loop spans 14 amino acids. Per germline, CDR1 SGHTA and CDR2 FQGNSA. Trimming cost V 6 bases and J 10 bases; bases outside gene matches: 6.